The source of this T cell receptor (beta chain) is a study of T cell repertoires in ileal Crohn's disease. Libraries were prepared by immunoSEQ multiplex PCR; TCRdb keeps only in-frame clonotypes and omits some of them. This table holds more than 5,500 clones, around 80% found once. Sequenced sample: ileal tissue. The receptor was isolated from an adult with Crohn's disease.

Here the CDR3 DNA reads TGTGCCAGCAGCTTGGGACTAGTCGTCGATACGCAGTATTTT. Translating gives CASSLGLVVDTQYF. The chain combines TRBV5-8 with TRBJ2-3, with D possibly matching TRBD2 (6 bases). V lost 0 bases to trimming and J lost 6 bases, with 11 bases between them. The CDR3 extends over 14 amino acids. The germline CDR1 and CDR2 sequences are SGHTS and YDEGEE.